This TCR beta chain originates from a study of neurological immune-mediated disorders. Synthesis of cDNA used 5'RACE (with 10-nucleotide random UMIs). Via MiXCR, TCRdb re-called the 5' RACE reads, giving one row per CDR3 protein. In the table there are approximately 46,000 distinct CDR3 sequences, 10% to 13% of which are singletons. 2 million PBMCs stored at -80 C were the source of the unsorted libraries. General study results and limits: Among expanded clones, no CDR3 amino acid sequences were shared across subjects, a pattern suggesting private repertoires in all groups.

This clonotype is medium-sized within its sample. Its antigen remains unknown. Trimming cost V 6 bases and J 8 bases, with 16 bases left between them. The CDR3 length is 13 residues. This chain joins TRBV12-3 or TRBV12-4 and TRBJ1-2, with a possible D match to TRBD1 (6 bases). The sample comprised PBMCs. The sequence was collected from a man between 65 and 85 years old with HTLV-1-associated myelopathy (HAM/TSP). The CDR3 nucleotides read TGTGCCAGCAGCCTTCTCGGGGGGCGCGGCTACACCTTC. This encodes CASSLLGGRGYTF.